Each of the 15 T cell receptor beta chains below was sequenced from the same sample in a study of T cells in Graves' hyperthyroidism and ophthalmopathy. Authors of the study amplified TCR beta CDR3 regions from RNA transcripts. A first-round RT-PCR of the TCR CDR3 used the HTBI primer set. TCRdb reprocessed the multiplex PCR reads with MiXCR, giving one entry per CDR3 protein. The sample lists more than 600,000 distinct CDR3 sequences; 16% were seen once. The sequencing sample was made of blood. Every receptor here comes from a man between 18 and 35 years old with Graves' hyperthyroidism.

The chain uses TRBV9 and TRBJ2-3; D remains ambiguous. The CDR3 has 15 amino acids. Looked up from germline, CDR1 is SGDLS and CDR2 is YYNGEE. Trimming took off 1 base at V and 2 bases at J, with 11 bases between the two ends. CDR3 DNA sequence: TGTGCCAGCAGCGTATCTGGCGCCTACACAGATACGCAGTATTTT. It encodes CASSVSGAYTDTQYF.

This clonotype was observed at least ten times. The rearrangement uses TRBV6-1 and TRBJ2-7; D gene unclear. The V gene's germline CDR1 is MNHNS and CDR2 SASEGT. Trimming pared 11 bases from V and 0 bases from J, leaving 8 bases between. This CDR3 has 11 residues. As DNA, the CDR3 is TGTGCCGCTAGGAACTCCTACGAGCAGTACTTC. It is translated as CAARNSYEQYF.

Ten or more counts support this clonotype. The rearrangement links TRBV6-1 to TRBJ1-1; D is unclear. Per the germline V gene, CDR1 is MNHNS and CDR2 is SASEGT. The V and J ends lost 7 bases and 1 base respectively, with 7 bases between them. The CDR3 runs 12 residues. For the CDR3, the DNA is TGTGCCAGCACGGCTGGGAACACTGAAGCTTTCTTT. It yields the protein CASTAGNTEAFF.

A remark on this clonotype: Just one base apart from a much larger clone, this may be a read error. J is TRBJ1-5 and V is TRBV28, with a tentative D call TRBD1 (5 bases). V was clipped by 11 bases and J by 0 bases, with 14 bases between them. Per the germline V gene, CDR1 is MDHEN and CDR2 is SYDVKM. The CDR3 extends over 14 amino acids. The CDR3 reads CAGGRGYSNQPQHF. CDR3 nucleotide sequence: TGTGCCGGCGGACGGGGGTATAGCAATCAGCCCCAGCATTTT.

Ten or more counts support this clonotype. The V call is TRBV28, the J call TRBJ2-7, with D tentatively TRBD1 or TRBD2 (5 bases each). The CDR3 loop spans 13 amino acids. The V and J ends lost 4 bases and 4 bases respectively, with 11 bases between them. The germline gives CDR1 MDHEN, CDR2 SYDVKM. The CDR3 DNA is TGTGCCAGCAGTTGGGCAGGGAGATACGAGCAGTACTTC. Its translation: CASSWAGRYEQYF.

This clonotype was detected only a few times. V and J are TRBV4-1 and TRBJ2-7, with 8 positions matching TRBD2. CDR1 and CDR2 (germline): MGHRA, YSYEKL. Unmatched junction bases numbered 9, after V lost 3 bases and J lost 2 bases. CDR3 length: 16 amino acids. CDR3 nucleotides: TGCGCCAGCAGCCACGCGGTTGGAGCGGGAGCCTACGAGCAGTACTTC. Amino acids: CASSHAVGAGAYEQYF.

In this sample, this clonotype turned up many times. V is TRBV3-1 and J is TRBJ1-1, with TRBD1 identical over 7 bases. CDR1 is LGHDT and CDR2 is YNNKEL in the germline V gene (reference sequence). The CDR3 runs 12 residues. V was clipped by 2 bases and J by 10 bases; unmatched bases: 4. The CDR3 DNA reads as TGTGCCAGCAGCCAACACAGGGGAAGAGCTTTCTTT. It codes for CASSQHRGRAFF.

This clonotype has ten or more counts. The chain links TRBV7-8 to TRBJ1-5; D unclear. The germline V gene has CDR1 SGHVS and CDR2 FQNEAQ. Trimming stripped 4 bases from V and 2 bases from J, with 15 bases between. This CDR3 comprises 16 residues. The CDR3: CASSSEPNRGNQPQHF. The CDR3 nucleotides are TGTGCCAGCAGCTCGGAACCCAACCGGGGCAATCAGCCCCAGCATTTT.

This clonotype occurred once. This may come from a read error, since a much larger clone is one base off. The chain carries TRBV29-1 and TRBJ1-1, with D uncertain. Germline V CDR1 and CDR2: SQVTM, ANQGSEA. The CDR3 loop spans 11 amino acids. The V end was cut by 3 bases, the J end by 0 bases, with 2 bases between. CDR3 sequence reads: CSVEVNTEAFF. The CDR3 DNA sequence: TGCAGCGTTGAGGTGAACACTGAAGCTTTCTTT.

This clonotype showed up many times. The chain employs TRBV30 and TRBJ1-4; 11 bases are a match to TRBD1. This CDR3 contains 15 residues. V lost 5 bases, J lost 6 bases, and 8 bases stayed unmatched. Germline CDR1 and CDR2: GTSNPN and SVGIG (reference sequence). CDR3 residues: CAWAPPGQGDEKLFF. The CDR3 bases are TGTGCCTGGGCCCCCCCGGGACAGGGGGATGAAAAACTGTTTTTT.

This clonotype appeared many times. The chain couples TRBV12-5 to TRBJ2-1, with 11 bases that match TRBD2. The CDR3 covers 14 residues. Per the germline V gene, CDR1 is LGHNT and CDR2 is FRNRAP. J was trimmed by 4 bases and V by 6 bases; bases with no gene match: 2. The CDR3 here is CASGWTSGYNEQFF. The DNA of the CDR3 is TGTGCTAGTGGCTGGACTAGCGGGTACAATGAGCAGTTCTTC.

This clonotype was counted only a few times. The rearrangement joins TRBV6-2 or TRBV6-3 to TRBJ1-4; the D is unclear. The CDR3 covers 13 residues. The ends were cut back, 5 bases at V and 4 bases at J, with 8 bases in the middle. Germline V lookup: CDR1 MNHEY, CDR2 SVGEGT. The CDR3: CASSAGGNEKLFF. The CDR3 nucleotides are TGTGCCAGCAGTGCGGGCGGTAATGAAAAACTGTTTTTT.

This clonotype was detected only a few times. The V and J genes are TRBV6-1 and TRBJ2-5; 10 nucleotides match TRBD1. The CDR3 covers 15 residues. V gave up 6 bases and J gave up 4 bases; unmatched junction bases: 8. Germline V lookup: CDR1 MNHNS, CDR2 SASEGT. The CDR3 loop reads CASSSTGTGVETQYF. The CDR3 DNA reads as TGTGCCAGCAGCAGCACCGGGACAGGGGTAGAGACCCAGTACTTC.

This clonotype was detected only a few times. The V call is TRBV3-1, the J call TRBJ2-7; D is possibly TRBD1 (6 bases). The V gene lost 3 bases and the J gene lost 3 bases, with 24 bases spanning the gap. The CDR3 runs to 18 residues. CDR1 is LGHDT and CDR2 is YNNKEL in the germline V gene (reference sequence). The CDR3 DNA follows: TGTGCCAGCAGCCAGTCCCCCTCCGGGACACGACCCGTCTACGAGCAGTACTTC. Translated, it gives CASSQSPSGTRPVYEQYF.

This clonotype was counted ten times or more. The rearrangement joins TRBV3-1 to TRBJ2-1; 11 nucleotides agree with TRBD2. CDR3 length equals 21 residues. J gave up 4 bases and V 4 bases, and 21 bases lay outside the gene matches. Germline V gene sequence: CDR1 LGHDT, CDR2 YNNKEL (reference sequence). The CDR3 DNA reads TGTGCCAGCAGCCCTCCGGGCCTAGCGGGAGGCAATCTCATTCTATACAATGAGCAGTTCTTC. Amino acid sequence: CASSPPGLAGGNLILYNEQFF.